This T cell receptor beta chain was sequenced during a study of blood T cells in healthy people across ages. Findings of the study overall: Long-lived and aged donors differed, with more naive CD4+ cells and higher diversity in the long-lived. Significant beta diversity loss was already apparent by age approximately 42, declining roughly linearly.

Germline V CDR1 and CDR2: DFQATT, SNEGSKA (reference sequence). The CDR3 has 11 amino acids. For the second PCR, which ran for about 7 to 11 cycles, a sample-barcoded 5' primer and a J-beta primer mix were used. TCRdb reanalysed the 5' RACE reads using MiXCR and keeps one entry per CDR3 protein. The sample contains over 1.5 million distinct CDR3 sequences, less than 50% of which appear only once. Worth noting for this clonotype: The antigen is unknown.

The sample comprised blood. This TCR derives from a woman in her 40s in good health. This chain links TRBV20-1 with TRBJ2-5; D possibly corresponds to TRBD1 (6 bases). The closer fit of TRBJ2-7 to the DNA end suggests the J call may be wrong. In DNA, the CDR3 is TGCAGTGCCACAGGGATCCACGAGCAGTACTTC. Translating it yields CSATGIHEQYF.